A selection of T cell receptor beta chains follows, all from one sample in a study of cytotoxic CD8 clonotypes in ibrutinib-treated CLL. The repertoire was sequenced with immunoSEQ multiplex PCR; TCRdb's copy has only in-frame clones and lacks some. The sample comprises around 310,000 clones, 80% of which are singletons, and roughly 7% rests with the top ten. The sequencing used PBMCs, collected before ibrutinib treatment. All receptors come from a human donor with chronic lymphocytic leukemia. CDR3s include the opening cysteine and the closing phenylalanine or tryptophan. A D gene is named only where the DNA matches it firmly. Size is omitted from some rows. Given values are once, few, many or a class for expanded clones.

d_call	j_call	v_call	clone_size	cdr3_nt	cdr3_aa
NA	TRBJ1-2	TRBV6-5	once	TGTGCCAGCAGTTCGGGACTTAATACCTATGGCTACACCTTC	CASSSGLNTYGYTF
TRBD1	TRBJ1-2	TRBV7-6	NA	TGTGCCAGCAGCGCCGGGACAGGGTATGGCTACACCTTC	CASSAGTGYGYTF
TRBD1	TRBJ2-4	TRBV28	NA	TGTGCCAGCAGTTTACCGGGACAGGGAGCCAAAAACATTCAGTACTTC	CASSLPGQGAKNIQYF
NA	TRBJ2-2	TRBV29-1	NA	TGCAGCGCCGAGGTGGGGGGTTCGAACACCGGGGAGCTGTTTTTT	CSAEVGGSNTGELFF
NA	TRBJ2-7	TRBV4-1	NA	TGCGCCAGCAGCCAAGATACGACGGCAGGGCCAGCCTCCTACGAGCAGTACTTC	CASSQDTTAGPASYEQYF
TRBD2	TRBJ2-4	TRBV11-2	few	TGTGCCAGCAGCCCCCAGAGCCAGCGGGGGAACATTCAGTACTTC	CASSPQSQRGNIQYF
TRBD2	TRBJ2-1	TRBV27	few	TGTGCCAGCACCATAAGCGGGATGTATCCCAATGAGCAGTTCTTC	CASTISGMYPNEQFF
TRBD1	TRBJ2-7	TRBV4-3	NA	TGCGCCAGCAGCCCCGGGACAGCCGGAAGAACTGAGCAGTACTTC	CASSPGTAGRTEQYF
TRBD1	TRBJ1-5	TRBV6-6	NA	TGTGCCAGCAGGACCTCGGACAGGGGGAATCAGCCCCAGCATTTT	CASRTSDRGNQPQHF
NA	TRBJ1-2	TRBV6-1	NA	TGTGCCAGCAGTGAAGCCTTGGGTTTGGATGGCTACACCTTC	CASSEALGLDGYTF
TRBD1	TRBJ1-5	TRBV28	NA	TGTGCCACCCAAACTTTTATCGACAAAAAGACAGGGGGCATGAACAATCAGCCCCAGCATTTT	CATQTFIDKKTGGMNNQPQHF
NA	TRBJ1-5	TRBV5-4	NA	TGTGCCAGCAGCTTGCCCAATCAGCCCCAGCATTTT	CASSLPNQPQHF
NA	TRBJ2-3	TRBV9	NA	TGTGCCAGCAGCGTAGCTACGGCCGTCACAGATACGCAGTATTTT	CASSVATAVTDTQYF
NA	TRBJ1-2	TRBV2	NA	TGTGCCAGCAATACTGGACTCGGGGGCTACACCTTC	CASNTGLGGYTF
NA	TRBJ1-5	TRBV28	NA	TGTGCCAGCAGTTTAACGGTGGCGGGGACGGGCAATCAGCCCCAGCATTTT	CASSLTVAGTGNQPQHF
TRBD1	TRBJ1-2	TRBV5-1	NA	TGCGCCAGCAGCTTGGGGACTGTGAGTAGGGGGCTCTATGGCTACACCTTC	CASSLGTVSRGLYGYTF
NA	TRBJ2-3	TRBV28	once	TGTGCCAGCAGTTTATTGGACCCCACAGATACGCAGTATTTT	CASSLLDPTDTQYF
TRBD1	TRBJ2-5	TRBV10-1	NA	TGCGCCAGCAGTACAACCCCGACAGGGGGGTCGGAGACCCAGTACTTC	CASSTTPTGGSETQYF
TRBD2	TRBJ2-2	TRBV27	NA	TGTGCCAGCAGTTCCACTAGCGCCGGGGAGCTGTTTTTT	CASSSTSAGELFF
TRBD1	TRBJ2-5	TRBV4-2	few	TGTGCCAGCAGCCAAGAGCCCGGGACAGCGGTGACCCAGTACTTC	CASSQEPGTAVTQYF
TRBD2	TRBJ2-5	TRBV7-3	NA	TGTGCCAGCAGCGACGGGACTAGCGGCCCCCAAGAGACCCAGTACTTC	CASSDGTSGPQETQYF
NA	TRBJ2-7	TRBV5-1	NA	TGCGCCAGCAGCGCGCAGCGAGGTGTTGTTTACGAGCAGTACTTC	CASSAQRGVVYEQYF
NA	TRBJ1-2	TRBV4-3	NA	TGCGCCAGCAGCCAAGTTCGGGGCAGCAACTATGGCTACACCTTC	CASSQVRGSNYGYTF
TRBD2	TRBJ2-3	TRBV2	NA	TGTGCCAGCAGTCCCGGGACTAGTACAGATACGCAGTATTTT	CASSPGTSTDTQYF
NA	TRBJ2-1	TRBV27	NA	TGTGCCAGCAGTTTATCGTTTAGAAGCGCCAGCTCCTACAATGAGCAGTTCTTC	CASSLSFRSASSYNEQFF
NA	TRBJ1-5	TRBV30	few	TGTGCCTGGAGTGTAGGGAGTAAGCCGCATTTT	CAWSVGSKPHF
NA	TRBJ1-4	TRBV4-2	NA	TGTGCCAGCAGCCAAGTAGGGACCTGGTCGCCTGAAAAACTGTTTTTT	CASSQVGTWSPEKLFF
NA	TRBJ2-1	TRBV4-2	NA	TGTGCCAGCAGCCAAGAAGCGGTCTCGGGGTTTCCGAAGTTCTTC	CASSQEAVSGFPKFF
TRBD1	TRBJ2-1	TRBV7-2	NA	TGTGCCAGCAGCGTTGGGACAGGGGGATACAATGAGCAGTTCTTC	CASSVGTGGYNEQFF
TRBD1	TRBJ1-1	TRBV27	once	TGTGCCAGCAGTTTTCGGGGCGGCAGGGGGCCTCACACTGAAGCTTTCTTT	CASSFRGGRGPHTEAFF
TRBD1	TRBJ1-2	TRBV28	once	TGTGCCAGCATCATGAGGACAGGAGGATACACCTTC	CASIMRTGGYTF
NA	TRBJ1-1	TRBV11-3	NA	TGTGCCAGCAGCTTAGATCTATTCACTGAAGCTTTCTTT	CASSLDLFTEAFF
NA	TRBJ2-1	TRBV11-2	NA	TGTGCCAGCAGCTTAGACTCCCGGGGGTCTAGCGCGGTGGGTGAGCAGTTCTTC	CASSLDSRGSSAVGEQFF
NA	TRBJ2-7	TRBV7-6	NA	TGTGCCAGCAGCGCCCGAGAGGGTATCTACGAGCAGTACTTC	CASSAREGIYEQYF
NA	TRBJ2-2	TRBV7-2	NA	TGTGCCAGCAGCTTTAGTGGGACCGGGGAGCTGTTTTTT	CASSFSGTGELFF
NA	TRBJ1-1	TRBV4-2	NA	TGTGCCAGCAGCCGGCCTGGGGTGGGGCAAGCAGAAGCTTTCTTT	CASSRPGVGQAEAFF
NA	TRBJ2-2	TRBV29-1	NA	TGCAGCGCCCGTAGGGGAGCGACCGGGGAGCTGTTTTTT	CSARRGATGELFF
TRBD1	TRBJ2-5	TRBV28	NA	TGTGCCAGCAGTTCCGCCTCCGCAGGGGGTAACCAAGAGACCCAGTACTTC	CASSSASAGGNQETQYF
TRBD1	TRBJ1-5	TRBV27	NA	TGTGCCAGCAGTTTATCCCGGACAGGAACAGTACGTCCGCCCCAGCATTTT	CASSLSRTGTVRPPQHF
TRBD2	TRBJ2-2	TRBV18	NA	TGTGCCAGCTCACCATACGCCTACCTCCGGGAGGTTGGCGGGGAGCTGTTTTTT	CASSPYAYLREVGGELFF
NA	TRBJ1-3	TRBV30	NA	TGTGCCTGGAGTGAGGGCCGAGCCGCTGGAAACACCATATATTTT	CAWSEGRAAGNTIYF
NA	TRBJ1-5	TRBV28	NA	TGTGCCAGCAGCAACCGGACAAGGAATCAGCCCCAGCATTTT	CASSNRTRNQPQHF
TRBD1	TRBJ1-1	TRBV19	once	TGTGCCAGTAGTATAGGGCTGGGACAGGGGCACACTGAAGCTTTCTTT	CASSIGLGQGHTEAFF
NA	TRBJ2-1	TRBV9	NA	TGTGCCAGCAGCGGACCGACTGGAGAGCAGTTCTTC	CASSGPTGEQFF
NA	TRBJ2-2	TRBV7-9	once	TGTGCCAGCAGCTTAGCCCAATGGGGCGGGGAGCTGTTTTTT	CASSLAQWGGELFF
TRBD2	TRBJ2-1	TRBV27	NA	TGTGCCAGCAGTTCCCAACTAGCGTTACTTTACAATGAGCAGTTCTTC	CASSSQLALLYNEQFF
NA	TRBJ2-1	TRBV7-2	NA	TGTGCCAGCAGCTCATACGGGGCCTACAATGAGCAGTTCTTC	CASSSYGAYNEQFF
TRBD1	TRBJ2-7	TRBV6-6	NA	TGTGCCAGCAGTTACCCGGACAGGGGTTCCTACGAGCAGTACTTC	CASSYPDRGSYEQYF
TRBD1	TRBJ2-7	TRBV7-3	NA	TGTGCCAGCAGCTTAGGGACAGGGGCTCCTAACTCCTACGAGCAGTACTTC	CASSLGTGAPNSYEQYF
NA	TRBJ1-1	TRBV4-3	few	TGCGCCAGCAGCCAAGGTCGAAGGGGTTGGACTGAAGCTTTCTTT	CASSQGRRGWTEAFF
NA	TRBJ1-1	TRBV28	NA	TGTGCCAGCAGTTTATCGGTAGGACATCGAAACACTGAAGCTTTCTTT	CASSLSVGHRNTEAFF
NA	TRBJ1-5	TRBV28	NA	TGTGCCAGCAGTTTACCCGGTGAGTGGAGGCCCCAGCATTTT	CASSLPGEWRPQHF
NA	TRBJ2-5	TRBV4-3	NA	TGCGCCAGCAGCCAAGCATTCGCCAATCGGGAGACCCAGTACTTC	CASSQAFANRETQYF
NA	TRBJ1-2	TRBV27	NA	TGTGCCAGCAGTCCTTCTCCCAGCGTATATGGCTACACCTTC	CASSPSPSVYGYTF
TRBD2	TRBJ2-7	TRBV2	few	TGTGCCAGCAGCGGGACTATCTACGAGCAGTACTTC	CASSGTIYEQYF